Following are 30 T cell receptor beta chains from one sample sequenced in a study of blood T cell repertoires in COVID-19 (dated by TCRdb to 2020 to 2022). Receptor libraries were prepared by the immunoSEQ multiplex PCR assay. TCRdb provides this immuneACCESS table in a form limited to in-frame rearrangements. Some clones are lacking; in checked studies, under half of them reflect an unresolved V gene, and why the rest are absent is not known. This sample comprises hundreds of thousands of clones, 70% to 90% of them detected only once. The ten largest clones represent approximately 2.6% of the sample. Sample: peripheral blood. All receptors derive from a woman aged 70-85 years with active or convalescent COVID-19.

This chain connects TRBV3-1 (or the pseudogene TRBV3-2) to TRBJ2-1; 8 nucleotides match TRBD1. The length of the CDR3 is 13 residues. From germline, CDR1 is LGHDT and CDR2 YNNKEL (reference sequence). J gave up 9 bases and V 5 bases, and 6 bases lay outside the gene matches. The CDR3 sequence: CASSNGQGAEQFF. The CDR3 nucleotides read TGTGCCAGCAGCAACGGACAGGGTGCTGAGCAGTTCTTC.

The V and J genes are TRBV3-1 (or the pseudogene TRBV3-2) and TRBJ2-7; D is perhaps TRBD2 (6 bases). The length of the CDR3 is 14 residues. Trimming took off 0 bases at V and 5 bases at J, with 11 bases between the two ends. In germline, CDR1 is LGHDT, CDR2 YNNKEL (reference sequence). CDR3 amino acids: CASSQEARGNEQYF. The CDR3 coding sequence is TGTGCCAGCAGCCAAGAAGCGCGGGGAAACGAGCAGTACTTC.

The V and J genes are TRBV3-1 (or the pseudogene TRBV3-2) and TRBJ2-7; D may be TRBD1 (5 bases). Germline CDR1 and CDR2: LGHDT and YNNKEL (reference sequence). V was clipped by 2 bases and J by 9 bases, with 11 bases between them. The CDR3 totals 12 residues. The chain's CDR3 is CASSQRRVRQYF. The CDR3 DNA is TGTGCCAGCAGCCAACGCAGGGTCCGGCAGTACTTC.

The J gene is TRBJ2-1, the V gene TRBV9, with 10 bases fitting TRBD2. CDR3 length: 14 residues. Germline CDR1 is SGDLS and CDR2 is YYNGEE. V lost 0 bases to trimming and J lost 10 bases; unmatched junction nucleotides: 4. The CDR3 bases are TGTGCCAGCAGCGTAGAAGCGGGGGGGAGGGAGCAGTTCTTC. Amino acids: CASSVEAGGREQFF.

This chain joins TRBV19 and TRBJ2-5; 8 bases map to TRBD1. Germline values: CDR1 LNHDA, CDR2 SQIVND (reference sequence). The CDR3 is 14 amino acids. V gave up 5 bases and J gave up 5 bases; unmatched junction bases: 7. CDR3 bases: TGTGCCAGTAGTCGACAGGGGAGTTGGGAGACCCAGTACTTC. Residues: CASSRQGSWETQYF. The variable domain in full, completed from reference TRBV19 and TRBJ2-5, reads DGGITQSPKYLFRKEGQNVTLSCEQNLNHDAMYWYRQDPGQGLRLIYYSQIVNDFQKGDIAEGYSVSREKKESFPLTVTSAQKNPTAFYLCASSRQGSWETQYFGPGTRLLVL.

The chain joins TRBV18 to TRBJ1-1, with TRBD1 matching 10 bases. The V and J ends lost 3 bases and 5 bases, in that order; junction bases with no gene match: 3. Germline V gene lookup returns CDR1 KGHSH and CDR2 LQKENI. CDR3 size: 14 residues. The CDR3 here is CASSPTGGGTEAFF. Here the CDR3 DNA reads TGTGCCAGCTCACCGACAGGGGGCGGAACTGAAGCTTTCTTT.

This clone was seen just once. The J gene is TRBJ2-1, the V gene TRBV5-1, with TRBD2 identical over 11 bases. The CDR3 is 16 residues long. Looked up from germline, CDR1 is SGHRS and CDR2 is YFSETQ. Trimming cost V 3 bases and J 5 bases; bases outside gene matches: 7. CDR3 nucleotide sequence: TGCGCCAGCAGCTCCTTAGCGGGAGGGGGGCACAATGAGCAGTTCTTC. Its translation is CASSSLAGGGHNEQFF.

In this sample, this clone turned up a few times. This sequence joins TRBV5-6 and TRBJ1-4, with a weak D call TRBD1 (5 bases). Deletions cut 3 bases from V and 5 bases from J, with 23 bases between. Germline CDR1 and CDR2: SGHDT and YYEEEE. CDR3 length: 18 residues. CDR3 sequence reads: CASSYRFTLGEGNEKLFF. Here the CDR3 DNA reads TGTGCCAGCAGCTACCGATTTACTCTAGGGGAGGGGAATGAAAAACTGTTTTTT. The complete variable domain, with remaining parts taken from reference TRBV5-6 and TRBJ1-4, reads DAGVTQSPTHLIKTRGQQVTLRCSPKSGHDTVSWYQQALGQGPQFIFQYYEEEERQRGNFPDRFSGHQFPNYSSELNVNALLLGDSALYLCASSYRFTLGEGNEKLFFGSGTQLSVL.

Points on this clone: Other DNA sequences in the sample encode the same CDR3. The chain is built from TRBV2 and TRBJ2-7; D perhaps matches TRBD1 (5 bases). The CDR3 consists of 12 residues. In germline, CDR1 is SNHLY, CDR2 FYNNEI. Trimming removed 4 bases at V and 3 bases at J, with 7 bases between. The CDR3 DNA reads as TGTGCCAGCAGTGGGCAGGGCTACGAGCAGTACTTC. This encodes CASSGQGYEQYF.

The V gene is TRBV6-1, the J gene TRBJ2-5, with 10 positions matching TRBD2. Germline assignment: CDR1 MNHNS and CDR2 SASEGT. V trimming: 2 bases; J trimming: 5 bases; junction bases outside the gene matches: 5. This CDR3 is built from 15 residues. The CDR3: CASSESLAGDETQYF. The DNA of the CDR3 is TGTGCCAGCAGTGAATCCCTAGCGGGGGATGAGACCCAGTACTTC.

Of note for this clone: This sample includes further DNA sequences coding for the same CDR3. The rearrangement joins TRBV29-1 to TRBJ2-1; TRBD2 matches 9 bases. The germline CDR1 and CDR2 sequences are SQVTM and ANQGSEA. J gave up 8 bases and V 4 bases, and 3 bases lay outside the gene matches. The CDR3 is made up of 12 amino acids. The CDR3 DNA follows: TGCAGCGTTGGGCGGGGGGGAGATGAGCAGTTCTTC. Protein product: CSVGRGGDEQFF.

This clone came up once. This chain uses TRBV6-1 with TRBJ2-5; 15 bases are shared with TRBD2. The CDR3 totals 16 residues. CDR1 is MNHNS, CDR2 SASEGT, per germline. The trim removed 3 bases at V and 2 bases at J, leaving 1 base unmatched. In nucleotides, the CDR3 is TGTGCCAGCAGTGATGGACTAGCGGGGGGGCAAGAGACCCAGTACTTC. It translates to CASSDGLAGGQETQYF.

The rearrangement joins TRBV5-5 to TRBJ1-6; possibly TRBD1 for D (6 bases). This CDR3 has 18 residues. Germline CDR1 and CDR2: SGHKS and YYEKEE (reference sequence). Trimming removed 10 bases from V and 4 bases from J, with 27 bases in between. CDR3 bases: TGTGCCCCCAGACACTCGGGGGGGGCACTAGGATATAATTCACCCCTCCACTTT. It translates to CAPRHSGGALGYNSPLHF.

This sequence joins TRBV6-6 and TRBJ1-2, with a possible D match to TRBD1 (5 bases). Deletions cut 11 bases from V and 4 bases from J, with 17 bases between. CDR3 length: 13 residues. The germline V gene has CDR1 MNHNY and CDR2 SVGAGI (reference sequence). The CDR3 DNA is TGTGCCTGCACCGGGGGAGAGGTCTATGGCTACACCTTC. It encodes CACTGGEVYGYTF.

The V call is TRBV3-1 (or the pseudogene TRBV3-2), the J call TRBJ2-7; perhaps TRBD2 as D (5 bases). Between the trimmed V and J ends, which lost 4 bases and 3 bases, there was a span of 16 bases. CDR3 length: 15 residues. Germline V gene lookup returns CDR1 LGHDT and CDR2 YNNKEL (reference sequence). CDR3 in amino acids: CASSPRASRDYEQYF. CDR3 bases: TGTGCCAGCAGCCCTAGGGCCAGTCGGGACTACGAGCAGTACTTC.

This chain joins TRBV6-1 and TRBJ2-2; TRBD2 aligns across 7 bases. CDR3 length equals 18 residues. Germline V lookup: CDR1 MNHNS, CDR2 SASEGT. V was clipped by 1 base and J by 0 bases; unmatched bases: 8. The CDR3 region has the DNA TGTGCCAGCAGTGAAGGGTTACTCGCGGGGGCGAACACCGGGGAGCTGTTTTTT. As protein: CASSEGLLAGANTGELFF.

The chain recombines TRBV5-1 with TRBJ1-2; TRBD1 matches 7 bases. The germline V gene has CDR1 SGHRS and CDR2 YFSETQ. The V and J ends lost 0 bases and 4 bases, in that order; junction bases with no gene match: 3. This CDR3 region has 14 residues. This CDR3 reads CASSLGGQIYGYTF. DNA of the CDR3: TGCGCCAGCAGCTTGGGGGGACAGATCTATGGCTACACCTTC.

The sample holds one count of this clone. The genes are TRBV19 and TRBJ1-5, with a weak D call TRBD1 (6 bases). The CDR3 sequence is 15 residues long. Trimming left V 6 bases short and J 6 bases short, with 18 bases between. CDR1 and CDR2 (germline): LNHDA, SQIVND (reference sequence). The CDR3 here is CASRSQGTIGQPQHF. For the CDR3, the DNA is TGTGCCAGTAGATCCCAGGGGACAATAGGTCAGCCCCAGCATTTT. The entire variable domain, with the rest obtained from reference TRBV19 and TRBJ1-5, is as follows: DGGITQSPKYLFRKEGQNVTLSCEQNLNHDAMYWYRQDPGQGLRLIYYSQIVNDFQKGDIAEGYSVSREKKESFPLTVTSAQKNPTAFYLCASRSQGTIGQPQHFGDGTRLSIL.

Here the CDR3 DNA reads TGTGCCACCAGGCAGGGGGCGATGGATAATTCACCCCTCCACTTT. It codes for CATRQGAMDNSPLHF. The chain is built from TRBV24-1 and TRBJ1-6; 8 bases are shared with TRBD1. The CDR3 extends over 15 amino acids. Germline V gene sequence: CDR1 KGHDR, CDR2 SFDVKD. With 7 bases clipped from V and 5 bases from J, the junction kept 6 bases outside the gene matches.

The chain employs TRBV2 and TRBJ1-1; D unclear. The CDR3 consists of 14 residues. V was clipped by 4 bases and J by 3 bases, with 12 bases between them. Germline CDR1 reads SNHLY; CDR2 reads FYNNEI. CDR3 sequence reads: CASSAEASHTEAFF. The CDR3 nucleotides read TGTGCCAGCAGTGCCGAGGCCAGTCACACTGAAGCTTTCTTT.

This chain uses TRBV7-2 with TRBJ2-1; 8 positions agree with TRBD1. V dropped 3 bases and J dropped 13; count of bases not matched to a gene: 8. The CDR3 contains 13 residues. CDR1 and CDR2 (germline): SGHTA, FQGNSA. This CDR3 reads CASSFTGQGNQFF. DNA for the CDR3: TGTGCCAGCAGCTTTACTGGACAGGGAAATCAGTTCTTC.

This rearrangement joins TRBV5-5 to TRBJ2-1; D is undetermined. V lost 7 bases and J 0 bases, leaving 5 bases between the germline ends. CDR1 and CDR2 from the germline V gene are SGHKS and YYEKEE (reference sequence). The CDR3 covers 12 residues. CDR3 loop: CASGSSYNEQFF. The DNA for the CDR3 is TGTGCCAGCGGTAGCTCCTACAATGAGCAGTTCTTC.

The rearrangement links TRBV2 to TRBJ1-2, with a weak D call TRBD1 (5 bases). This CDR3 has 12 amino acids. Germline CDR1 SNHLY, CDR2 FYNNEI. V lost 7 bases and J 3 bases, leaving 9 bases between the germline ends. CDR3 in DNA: TGTGCCAGCAACACAGGAGACTATGGCTACACCTTC. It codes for CASNTGDYGYTF. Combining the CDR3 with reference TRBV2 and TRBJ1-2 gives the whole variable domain EPEVTQTPSHQVTQMGQEVILRCVPISNHLYFYWYRQILGQKVEFLVSFYNNEISEKSEIFDDQFSVERPDGSNFTLKIRSTKLEDSAMYFCASNTGDYGYTFGSGTRLTVV.

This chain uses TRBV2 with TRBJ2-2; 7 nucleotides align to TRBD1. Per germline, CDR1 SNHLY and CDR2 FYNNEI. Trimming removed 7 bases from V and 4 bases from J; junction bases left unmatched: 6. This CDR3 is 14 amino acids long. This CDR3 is CASTDRVGTGELFF. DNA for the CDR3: TGTGCCAGCACCGACAGGGTAGGCACCGGGGAGCTGTTTTTT.

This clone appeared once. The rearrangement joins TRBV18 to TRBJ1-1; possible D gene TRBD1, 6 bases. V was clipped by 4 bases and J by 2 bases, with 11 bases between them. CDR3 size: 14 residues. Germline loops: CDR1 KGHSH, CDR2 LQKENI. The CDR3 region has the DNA TGTGCCAGCTCACAGGGGGTGGGCAACACTGAAGCTTTCTTT. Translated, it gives CASSQGVGNTEAFF.

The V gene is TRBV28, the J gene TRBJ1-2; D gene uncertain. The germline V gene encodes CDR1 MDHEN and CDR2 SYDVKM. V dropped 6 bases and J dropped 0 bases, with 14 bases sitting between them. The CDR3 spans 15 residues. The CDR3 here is CASRLIPAANYGYTF. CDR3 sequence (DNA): TGTGCCAGCAGACTAATCCCGGCAGCTAACTATGGCTACACCTTC.

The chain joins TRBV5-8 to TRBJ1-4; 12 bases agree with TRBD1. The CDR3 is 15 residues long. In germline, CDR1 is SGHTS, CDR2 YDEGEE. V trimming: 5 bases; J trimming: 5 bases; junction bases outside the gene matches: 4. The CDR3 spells CASSPGQGANEKLFF. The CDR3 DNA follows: TGTGCCAGCAGTCCGGGACAGGGGGCGAATGAAAAACTGTTTTTT. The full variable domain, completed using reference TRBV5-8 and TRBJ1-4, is EAGVTQSPTHLIKTRGQQATLRCSPISGHTSVYWYQQALGLGLQFLLWYDEGEERNRGNFPPRFSGRQFPNYSSELNVNALELEDSALYLCASSPGQGANEKLFFGSGTQLSVL.

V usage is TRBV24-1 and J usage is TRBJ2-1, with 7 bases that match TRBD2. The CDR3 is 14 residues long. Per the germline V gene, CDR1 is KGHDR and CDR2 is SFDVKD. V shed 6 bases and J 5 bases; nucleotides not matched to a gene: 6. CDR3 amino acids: CATSHSGAHNEQFF. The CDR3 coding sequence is TGTGCCACCAGTCACAGCGGGGCCCACAATGAGCAGTTCTTC.

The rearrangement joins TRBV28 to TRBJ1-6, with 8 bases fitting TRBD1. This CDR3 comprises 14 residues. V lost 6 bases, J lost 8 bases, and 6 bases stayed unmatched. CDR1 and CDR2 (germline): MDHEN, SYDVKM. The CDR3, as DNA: TGTGCCAGCAGGCAGGGGGCAGGACATTCACCCCTCCACTTT. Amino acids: CASRQGAGHSPLHF.

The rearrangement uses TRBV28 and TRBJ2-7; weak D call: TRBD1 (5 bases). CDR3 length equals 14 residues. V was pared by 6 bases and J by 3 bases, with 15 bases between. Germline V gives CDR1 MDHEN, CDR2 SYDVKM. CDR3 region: CASRPLGQNYEQYF. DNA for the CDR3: TGTGCCAGCAGGCCACTGGGGCAGAACTACGAGCAGTACTTC.